This T cell receptor beta chain was documented in a study of T-cell memory formation after mild COVID-19. The V gene end was trimmed by 2 bases and the J gene end by 0 bases; junction bases not matched to a gene: 4. Germline CDR1 is SGHDT and CDR2 is YYEEEE. The CDR3 is 17 residues long. This clonotype was seen at least ten times. TCRdb analysed the 5' RACE reads with MiXCR anew, one entry per CDR3 protein. The table shows some 31,000 distinct CDR3 sequences, with approximately 12% occurring only once. What was sequenced was PBMCs or a T cell subset sorted from them (not recorded which). V gene TRBV5-6 combines with J gene TRBJ2-3, with 12 nucleotides matching TRBD2. This clonotype originated in an adult woman who had mild COVID-19 (a few samples of this study predate the infection). Cell type and time point are not known. Written as DNA, the CDR3 is TGTGCCAGCAGCTTCGCTAGCGGGAGGGCGAGCACAGATACGCAGTATTTT. Amino acid sequence: CASSFASGRASTDTQYF.